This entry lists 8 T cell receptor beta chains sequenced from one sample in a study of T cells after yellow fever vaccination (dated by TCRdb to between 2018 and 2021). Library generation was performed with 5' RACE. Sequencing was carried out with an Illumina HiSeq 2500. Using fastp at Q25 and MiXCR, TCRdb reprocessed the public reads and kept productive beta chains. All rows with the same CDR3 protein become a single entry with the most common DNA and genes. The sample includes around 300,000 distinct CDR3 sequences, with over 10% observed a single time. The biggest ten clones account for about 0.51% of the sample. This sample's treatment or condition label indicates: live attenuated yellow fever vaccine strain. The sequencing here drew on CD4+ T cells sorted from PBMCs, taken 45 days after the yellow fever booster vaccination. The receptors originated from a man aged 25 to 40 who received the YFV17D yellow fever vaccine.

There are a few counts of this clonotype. The CDR3 nucleotides read TGTGCCAGCTCACCACCGAACCTAGCGGACGAGCAGTTCTTC. It yields the protein CASSPPNLADEQFF. This chain uses TRBV18 with TRBJ2-1, with 7 bases lining up with TRBD2. The germline gives CDR1 KGHSH, CDR2 LQKENI. V was pared by 0 bases and J by 10 bases, with 6 bases of the junction left unmatched. The CDR3 spans 14 residues.

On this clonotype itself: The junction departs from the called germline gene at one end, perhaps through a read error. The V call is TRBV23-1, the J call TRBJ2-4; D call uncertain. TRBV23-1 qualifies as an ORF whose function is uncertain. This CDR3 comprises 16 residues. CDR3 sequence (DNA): TGCGCCTGCAGTCAACACTCGACAAGAATTAAAAACATTCAGTACTTC. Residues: CACSQHSTRIKNIQYF.

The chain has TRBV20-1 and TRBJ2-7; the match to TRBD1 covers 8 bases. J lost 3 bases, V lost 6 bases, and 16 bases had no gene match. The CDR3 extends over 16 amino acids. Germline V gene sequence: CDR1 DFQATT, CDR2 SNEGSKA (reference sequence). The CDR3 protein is CSAPPPFPGGIYEQYF. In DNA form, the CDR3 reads TGCAGTGCCCCTCCCCCCTTCCCAGGGGGCATCTACGAGCAGTACTTC.

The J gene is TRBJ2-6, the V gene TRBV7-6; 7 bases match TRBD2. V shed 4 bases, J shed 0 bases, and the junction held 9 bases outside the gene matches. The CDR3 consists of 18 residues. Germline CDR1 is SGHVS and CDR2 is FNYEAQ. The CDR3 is CASSSIAGMTSGANVLTF. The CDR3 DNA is TGTGCCAGCAGCTCGATAGCGGGCATGACCTCTGGGGCCAACGTCCTGACTTTC.

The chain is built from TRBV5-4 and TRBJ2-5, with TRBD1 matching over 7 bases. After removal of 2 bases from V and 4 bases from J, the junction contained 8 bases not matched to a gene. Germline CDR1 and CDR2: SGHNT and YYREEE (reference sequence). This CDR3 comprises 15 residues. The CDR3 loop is CASSFRLTGLETQYF. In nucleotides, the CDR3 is TGTGCCAGCAGCTTTCGCCTGACAGGGTTAGAGACCCAGTACTTC. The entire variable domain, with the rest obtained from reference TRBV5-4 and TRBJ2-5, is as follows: ETGVTQSPTHLIKTRGQQVTLRCSSQSGHNTVSWYQQALGQGPQFIFQYYREEENGRGNFPPRFSGLQFPNYSSELNVNALELDDSALYLCASSFRLTGLETQYFGPGTRLLVL.

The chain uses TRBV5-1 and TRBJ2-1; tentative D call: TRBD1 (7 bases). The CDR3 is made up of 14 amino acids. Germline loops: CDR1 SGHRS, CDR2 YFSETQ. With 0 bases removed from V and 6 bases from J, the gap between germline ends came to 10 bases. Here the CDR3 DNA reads TGCGCCAGCAGCTTGGGTCAGGGGGGCAATGAGCAGTTCTTC. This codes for CASSLGQGGNEQFF.

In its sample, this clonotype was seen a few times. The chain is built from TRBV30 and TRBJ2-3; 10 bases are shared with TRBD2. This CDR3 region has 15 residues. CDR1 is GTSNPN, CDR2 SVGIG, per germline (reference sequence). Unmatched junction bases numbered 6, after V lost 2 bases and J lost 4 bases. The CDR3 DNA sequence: TGTGCCTGGAGTACGCTAGCGGGAGCTGCAGATACGCAGTATTTT. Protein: CAWSTLAGAADTQYF.

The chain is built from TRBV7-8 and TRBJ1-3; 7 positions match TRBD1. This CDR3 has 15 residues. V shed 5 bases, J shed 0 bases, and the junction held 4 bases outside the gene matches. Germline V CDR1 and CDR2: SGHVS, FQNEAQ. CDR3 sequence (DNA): TGTGCCAGCAGCATACAGGGGTACTCTGGAAACACCATATATTTT. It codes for CASSIQGYSGNTIYF. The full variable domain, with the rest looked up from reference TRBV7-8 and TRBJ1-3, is GAGVSQSPRYKVAKRGQDVALRCDPISGHVSLFWYQQALGQGPEFLTYFQNEAQLDKSGLPSDRFFAERPEGSVSTLKIQRTQQEDSAVYLCASSIQGYSGNTIYFGEGSWLTVV.